The 18 T cell receptor beta chains reported below all come from one sample, sequenced in a study of T cells in Graves' hyperthyroidism and ophthalmopathy. TCR beta CDR3 sequences were amplified from RNA transcripts. HTBI primers were the set used in a first-round RT-PCR of the TCR CDR3. MiXCR was run by TCRdb on the multiplex PCR reads, yielding one entry per CDR3 protein. The sample yields a few hundred thousand distinct CDR3 sequences, 46% seen once. Sequencing input: peripheral blood or thyroid tissue (not recorded which). Receptor source: a woman in her late teens or twenties with Graves' hyperthyroidism.

This clonotype was detected only a few times. V and J are TRBV6-5 and TRBJ1-1; D may be TRBD1 (6 bases). There are 15 residues in the CDR3. V lost 6 bases, J lost 1 base, and 15 bases lay in between. Per germline, CDR1 MNHEY and CDR2 SVGAGI. The CDR3 is CASRTYRAGNTEAFF. For the CDR3, the DNA is TGTGCCAGCAGAACCTACAGGGCAGGGAACACTGAAGCTTTCTTT.

The chain links TRBV10-3 to TRBJ2-5, with D possibly being TRBD1 or TRBD2 (5 bases each). The CDR3 has 14 amino acids. Deletions cut 6 bases from V and 9 bases from J, with 20 bases between. The germline V gene has CDR1 ENHRY and CDR2 SYGVKD. The CDR3 loop reads CAISVGGVRQPQYF. Written as DNA, the CDR3 is TGTGCCATCAGCGTTGGGGGAGTTAGGCAGCCCCAGTACTTC.

This rearrangement joins TRBV20-1 to TRBJ1-5; D gene unclear. Deletions cut 1 base from V and 11 bases from J, with 12 bases between. The CDR3 is 12 amino acids. Germline V CDR1 and CDR2: DFQATT, SNEGSKA (reference sequence). Written as DNA, the CDR3 is TGCAGTGCTAGAGGTGGAATGGAGACCCAGCATTTT. Amino acids: CSARGGMETQHF.

In its sample, this clonotype was seen many times. The rearrangement joins TRBV4-3 to TRBJ1-5, with a possible D match to TRBD1 (5 bases). Trimming cost V 3 bases and J 5 bases, with 11 bases left between them. Germline V gene sequence: CDR1 LGHNA, CDR2 YSLEER. The CDR3 has 14 residues. The CDR3 DNA reads as TGCGCCAGCAGCCAGGGACGGACGGATCAGCCCCAGCATTTT. The encoded protein is CASSQGRTDQPQHF.

The table lists this clonotype with many counts. The chain uses TRBV7-9 and TRBJ1-1; D not certain. Per germline, CDR1 SEHNR and CDR2 FQNEAQ (reference sequence). The CDR3 is made up of 11 amino acids. Trimming pared 1 base from V and 6 bases from J, leaving 3 bases between. The CDR3 nucleotides are TGTGCCAGCAGCTTAGATCCTGAAGCTTTCTTT. Translating gives CASSLDPEAFF.

Many counts were recorded for this clonotype. The chain combines TRBV7-9 with TRBJ1-2; D remains unclear. The CDR3 consists of 11 residues. Germline V CDR1 and CDR2: SEHNR, FQNEAQ (reference sequence). The V end lost 5 bases, the J end lost 6 bases, and 7 bases lay between the germline ends. The CDR3 region has the DNA TGTGCCAGCAGCCCCGGAGATGGCTACACCTTC. It is translated as CASSPGDGYTF.

The chain's CDR3 is CASSNGGEQFF. CDR3 in DNA: TGTGCCAGCAGTAATGGCGGCGAGCAGTTCTTC. The chain recombines TRBV6-1 with TRBJ2-7, with D unresolved. The assigned J gene may be wrong: the sequence end matches TRBJ2-1 better. Germline V gene sequence: CDR1 MNHNS, CDR2 SASEGT. The CDR3 length is 11 residues.

This chain links TRBV4-1 with TRBJ2-5; a weak D match, TRBD1 (6 bases). Trimming took off 6 bases at V and 9 bases at J, with 20 bases between the two ends. Germline V gene data show CDR1 as MGHRA and CDR2 as YSYEKL. The CDR3 is made up of 14 amino acids. CDR3 in amino acids: CASRPTGFGQPQYF. DNA of the CDR3: TGCGCCAGCAGACCAACAGGGTTCGGTCAGCCCCAGTACTTC.

This clonotype has only a few counts. This may be a read error: a much more frequent sequence differs by one nucleotide. The V and J genes are TRBV20-1 and TRBJ1-1, with 8 positions matching TRBD1. Germline V gene lookup returns CDR1 DFQATT and CDR2 SNEGSKA (reference sequence). The CDR3 covers 12 residues. The CDR3 here is CSAPDRDTEALF. CDR3 DNA: TGCAGTGCTCCGGACAGGGACACTGAAGCTCTCTTT.

This clonotype has at least ten counts. CDR3: CASSIDRGRGEKLFF. CDR3 DNA: TGTGCCAGTAGTATAGATAGGGGGCGAGGTGAAAAACTGTTTTTT. This chain joins TRBV19 and TRBJ1-4; TRBD1 aligns across 7 bases. This CDR3 comprises 15 residues. Looked up from germline, CDR1 is LNHDA and CDR2 is SQIVND (reference sequence). V was pared by 0 bases and J by 7 bases, with 5 bases of the junction left unmatched.

This clonotype was seen ten or more times. The chain couples TRBV3-1 to TRBJ1-3; D not resolved. V was trimmed by 1 base and J by 7 bases, leaving 5 bases between them. The germline V gene encodes CDR1 LGHDT and CDR2 YNNKEL (reference sequence). This CDR3 is built from 12 residues. The CDR3 region is CASSQVPNTIYF. CDR3 coding DNA: TGTGCCAGCAGCCAAGTACCTAACACCATATATTTT.

Only one count was recorded for this clonotype. The rearrangement uses TRBV6-1 and TRBJ2-5, with 8 bases that match TRBD2. Germline CDR1 MNHNS, CDR2 SASEGT. The CDR3 runs 16 residues. The V segment lost 6 bases and the J segment 5 bases; nucleotides outside the gene matches: 14. The chain's CDR3 is CASSRGLLAEGETQYF. CDR3 nucleotide sequence: TGTGCCAGCAGCAGGGGTCTACTAGCGGAGGGGGAGACCCAGTACTTC.

This clonotype was recorded at least ten times. A read error may account for a junction end that differs from germline. This rearrangement joins TRBV29-1 to TRBJ2-5, with no clear D. The CDR3 length is 12 residues. The V gene's germline CDR1 is SQVTM and CDR2 ANQGSEA. CDR3 in DNA: TGCAGCGTTGCCGGCCACCAGGAGACCCAGTACTTC. It codes for CSVAGHQETQYF.

This sequence joins TRBV20-1 and TRBJ1-5, with a possible D match to TRBD1 (5 bases). Germline lookup yields CDR1 DFQATT and CDR2 SNEGSKA (reference sequence). Deletions cut 4 bases from V and 11 bases from J, with 24 bases between. CDR3 length equals 15 residues. The CDR3 nucleotides read TGCAGTGCTACCTCCTCGACGGGGGAAAGGGAGACCCAGCATTTT. Amino acids: CSATSSTGERETQHF.

This clonotype was seen ten or more times. This rearrangement joins TRBV10-3 to TRBJ1-1; D unclear. Germline CDR1 ENHRY, CDR2 SYGVKD. Trimming removed 6 bases at V and 4 bases at J, with 18 bases between. The CDR3 extends over 15 amino acids. For the CDR3, the DNA is TGTGCCATCAGGATAAGCAGCCAAACTGGCACTGAAGCTTTCTTT. It is translated as CAIRISSQTGTEAFF.

This chain connects TRBV2 to TRBJ1-5; maybe TRBD1 (5 bases). CDR3 length equals 12 residues. The germline CDR1 and CDR2 sequences are SNHLY and FYNNEI. V was cut by 5 bases and J by 15 bases, with 17 bases left in between. Written as DNA, the CDR3 is TGTGCCAGCAGTTACACCGGGGGATTGCGGCATTTT. Translated: CASSYTGGLRHF.

This clonotype came up many times. The junction differs from germline at one of its ends, possibly a read error. In DNA, the CDR3 is TGTGCCAGCACTTACAGGGGGCTGGGGCCCCAGCATTTT. Its protein product is CASTYRGLGPQHF. The chain uses TRBV6-5 and TRBJ1-5, with 9 bases lining up with TRBD1. CDR3 length equals 13 residues. Germline V lookup: CDR1 MNHEY, CDR2 SVGAGI.

The chain links TRBV10-3 to TRBJ2-3; D not certain. V was pared by 0 bases and J by 7 bases, with 5 bases between. The germline CDR1 and CDR2 sequences are ENHRY and SYGVKD. This CDR3 spans 12 amino acids. The CDR3 DNA sequence: TGTGCCATCAGTGAGTCGAAGTATACGCAGTATTTT. Translation gives CAISESKYTQYF.